This is a list of T cell receptor beta chains from one sample in a study of patients and donors after allogeneic stem cell transplantation. From the RT-PCR reads, TCRdb called clonotypes with MiXCR, one entry per CDR3 protein. The repertoire holds 150,000 to 250,000 distinct CDR3 sequences, around 41% seen once, with around 35% in the top ten. Sequencing was performed on blood, either unsorted or a sorted T cell fraction (not recorded which). Receptors originate from a human donor who was either an allogeneic HSCT recipient or a stem cell or donor lymphocyte infusion donor (not recorded which). It is not recorded whose cells these are; they may come from a transplant donor. The conserved cysteine and the conserved F or W are not part of the CDR3 here. The order of the fields is V gene, CDR3 protein.

TRBV25-1	ASRGQGTKNIQY
TRBV9	ASSVGGSSLPYEQY
TRBV12-3/TRBV12-4	ASRPSGSKYEQY
TRBV15	ATSRRGSYNEQF
TRBV12-3/TRBV12-4	ASSLIGEQPQH
TRBV6-6	ASRITGVNTEAF
TRBV7-9	ASSSPLRDRPYEAF
TRBV5-1	ASSLSPTSRVGTDTQY
TRBV18	ASSPLGGELF
TRBV27	ASSDTGSSSYNSPLH
TRBV3-1	ASSSILNTEAF
TRBV12-3/TRBV12-4	ASSFLGTRAEQF
TRBV7-9	AGYRGFNTGELF
TRBV27	ASNPMGDSYEQY
TRBV10-2	ASSARSLSGSSYNEQF
TRBV9	ASSVGTGAYEQY
TRBV7-8	ASSSIGYTEAF
TRBV28	ASNAGAGPYEQY
TRBV6-6	ASSRLERDSRTDTQY
TRBV10-3	AISDSSGRGLYNEQF
TRBV6-2/TRBV6-3	ASRESNTGELF
TRBV12-3/TRBV12-4	ASSLGQGGNNSPLH
TRBV6-2/TRBV6-3	ASSSDPYRQGGETQY
TRBV12-3/TRBV12-4	ASSATGAPTEAF
TRBV30	AWSFLNTEAF
TRBV4-3	ASSQDPHTGANVLT
TRBV29-1	SVPTSGRDNEQF
TRBV28	ASSWAADTQY
TRBV7-2	ASSPRLVDSADTQY
TRBV29-1	SVGHGQGRNQPQH
TRBV9	ASSVGGTAGNTIY
TRBV20-1	SARDPDITSTDTQY
TRBV12-3/TRBV12-4	ASSLEGGITDTQY
TRBV14	ASSRSDRASRST
TRBV3-1	ASSHLRGTNTEAF
TRBV12-3/TRBV12-4	ASSPGQGIYTAF
TRBV5-1	ASSLEGYGYT
TRBV6-2/TRBV6-3	ASSYVNRDKEAF
TRBV6-5	ASSYSSGSNQPQH
TRBV9	ASSEDSMNTEAF
TRBV27	ASSGVDGSPTDTQY
TRBV7-8	ASSMGQGEEKLF
TRBV4-3	ASSQDRSGAYEQY
TRBV25-1	ASSPIEGTRTLYGYT
TRBV27	ASSLRAPYEQY
TRBV12-3/TRBV12-4	ASSFGTDRYNEQF
TRBV9	ASSPDGGDRRTNYGYT
TRBV6-5	ASSPGTASYEQY
TRBV7-7	ASSFTLAGGSTGELF
TRBV12-3/TRBV12-4	ASSLGGFLTDTQY
TRBV4-2	ASSQDTSGDNEQF
TRBV6-2/TRBV6-3	ASNRDPYYGYT
TRBV27	ASSSSDPIYEQY
TRBV29-1	SVDYNEQF
TRBV9	ASSAARDDKRDTGELF
TRBV6-2/TRBV6-3	ASSSTGTNQPQH
TRBV12-3/TRBV12-4	ASSFKGTGVTGELF
TRBV2	ASRDIAGGPGEQY
TRBV6-5	ASSYLTSVFTGELF